This TCR beta chain originates from a study of shared clonotypes between healthy human individuals. Broader study findings: Non-shared clonotypes had lower generation probabilities than clonotypes shared by all four sorted-subset donors. The rarefaction results pointed to incomplete sorted-subset sequencing despite large depth.

Points on this clone: Its specificity is unknown.

Genomic DNA belonging to each subset was distributed in equal measure over several immunoSEQ plates. Sequencing was performed with immunoSEQ multiplex PCR; in TCRdb, only in-frame clones are kept and a portion is missing. The sample shows over 950,000 clones, roughly 80% of them seen only once. Trimming removed 2 bases from V and 3 bases from J, with 10 bases in between. CDR3 length equals 15 residues. Germline V lookup: CDR1 SGHTA, CDR2 FQGTGA. The chain recombines TRBV7-3 with TRBJ2-2; tentatively, D is TRBD1 (6 bases). Sequenced: memory CD4+ T cells from PBMCs. Described subset: CD45RA-negative fraction. The clonotype originates from a man aged 18 to 30 in good health. Some clones in this sample may be carry-over from other donors' samples. CDR3 residues: CASSLGTPHTGELFF. In nucleotides, the CDR3 is TGTGCCAGCAGCTTAGGGACACCCCACACCGGGGAGCTGTTTTTT.